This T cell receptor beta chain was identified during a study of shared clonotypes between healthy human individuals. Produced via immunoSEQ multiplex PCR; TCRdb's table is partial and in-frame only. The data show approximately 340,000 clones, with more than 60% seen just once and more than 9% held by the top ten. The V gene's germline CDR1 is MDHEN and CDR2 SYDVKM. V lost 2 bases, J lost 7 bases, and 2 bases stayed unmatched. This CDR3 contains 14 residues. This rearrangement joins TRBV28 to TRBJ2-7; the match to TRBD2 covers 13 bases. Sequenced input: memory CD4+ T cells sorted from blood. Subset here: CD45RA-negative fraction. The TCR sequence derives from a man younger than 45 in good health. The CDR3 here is CASSLRGLAGEQYF. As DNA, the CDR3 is TGTGCCAGCAGTTTAAGGGGACTAGCGGGAGAGCAGTACTTC.